Listed here are 21 T cell receptor beta chains from one sample, sequenced in a study of cytomegalovirus exposure and HLA in healthy donors. Clones were read by immunoSEQ multiplex PCR, and TCRdb kept only the in-frame ones, dropping some. This table has 150,000 to 200,000 clones, 80% to 85% appearing once. The sample comprised PBMCs. The receptors were sampled from a woman aged 25 to 45 in good health and CMV-seronegative.

The chain carries TRBV9 and TRBJ1-5; D is ambiguous. In germline, CDR1 is SGDLS, CDR2 YYNGEE. V was trimmed by 2 bases and J by 2 bases, leaving 14 bases between them. The CDR3 is made up of 16 amino acids. The CDR3 bases are TGTGCCAGCAGCGTTAGAGGGATAAAGGGCAATCAGCCCCAGCATTTT. Its translation is CASSVRGIKGNQPQHF.

The J gene is TRBJ2-1, the V gene TRBV7-3, with 8 bases lining up with TRBD2. In germline, CDR1 is SGHTA, CDR2 FQGTGA. The CDR3 extends over 18 amino acids. V dropped 6 bases and J dropped 0; count of bases not matched to a gene: 13. CDR3 residues: CASSPKRGGPDSYNEQFF. CDR3 bases: TGTGCCAGCAGTCCAAAACGCGGGGGGCCCGACTCCTACAATGAGCAGTTCTTC.

The chain uses TRBV11-2 and TRBJ1-1; maybe TRBD1 (5 bases). Germline lookup yields CDR1 SGHAT and CDR2 FQNNGV. Between the trimmed V and J ends, which lost 1 base and 0 bases, there was a span of 12 bases. CDR3 length: 16 residues. DNA for the CDR3: TGTGCCAGCAGCTTAGGAGAATGGGGCATGAACACTGAAGCTTTCTTT. Its protein product is CASSLGEWGMNTEAFF.

Here the CDR3 DNA reads TGTGCCAGCTACCCAGGGTCCTTGAACACTGAAGCTTTCTTT. Protein: CASYPGSLNTEAFF. The rearrangement joins TRBV14 to TRBJ1-1; perhaps TRBD1 as D (5 bases). CDR1 and CDR2 (germline): SGHDN, FVKESK. The CDR3 runs 14 residues. V was clipped by 8 bases and J by 0 bases, with 13 bases between them.

V gene TRBV13 combines with J gene TRBJ2-4; 8 positions match TRBD2. V was pared by 6 bases and J by 3 bases, with 10 bases of the junction left unmatched. The CDR3 covers 16 residues. Germline CDR1 PRHDT, CDR2 FYEKMQ (reference sequence). CDR3 amino acids: CASRRRGGRDKNIQYF. For the CDR3, the DNA is TGTGCCAGCAGGAGACGGGGGGGAAGGGACAAAAACATTCAGTACTTC.

The CDR3 region has the DNA TGTGCCAGCAGTAATACAGGGATTAGAACCTACGAGCAGTACTTC. Translating it yields CASSNTGIRTYEQYF. The J gene is TRBJ2-7, the V gene TRBV6-6; TRBD1 might be the D (6 bases). Trimming shortened V by 5 bases and J by 2 bases, and 16 bases separated the two germline ends. The germline CDR1 and CDR2 sequences are MNHNY and SVGAGI (reference sequence). There are 15 residues in the CDR3.

This clone was observed a single time. The CDR3 sequence: CASSLQGLLNSNQPQHF. The CDR3 coding sequence is TGTGCCAGCAGTTTACAGGGACTTTTGAATAGCAATCAGCCCCAGCATTTT. J is TRBJ1-5 and V is TRBV27, with a weak D call TRBD1 (5 bases). This CDR3 comprises 17 residues. Germline CDR1 MNHEY, CDR2 SMNVEV (reference sequence). With 2 bases removed from V and 0 bases from J, the gap between germline ends came to 14 bases.

The genes are TRBV2 and TRBJ1-5, with D unresolved. CDR1 and CDR2 (germline): SNHLY, FYNNEI. The germline V and J ends were trimmed by 7 bases and 0 bases, with 13 bases remaining between them. The CDR3 extends over 15 amino acids. CDR3 coding DNA: TGTGCCAGCACCGAAAACGGGGTTAGCAATCAGCCCCAGCATTTT. Its translation: CASTENGVSNQPQHF.

This chain uses TRBV2 with TRBJ1-2, with 9 positions matching TRBD1. V was pared by 6 bases and J by 4 bases, with 12 bases of the junction left unmatched. The CDR3 runs to 16 residues. CDR1 and CDR2 (germline): SNHLY, FYNNEI. The CDR3 DNA is TGTGCCAGCAGGCCCGGGACAGGGAGAGGTGTCTATGGCTACACCTTC. Amino acid sequence: CASRPGTGRGVYGYTF.

V usage is TRBV4-1 and J usage is TRBJ2-7, with D possibly matching TRBD1 (5 bases). The germline V gene has CDR1 MGHRA and CDR2 YSYEKL. The CDR3 extends over 17 amino acids. Trimming stripped 2 bases from V and 0 bases from J, with 17 bases between. As DNA, the CDR3 is TGCGCCAGCAGCCAACAGGGTCTGGCGACGGGCTCCTACGAGCAGTACTTC. Protein: CASSQQGLATGSYEQYF.

This clone has a count of ten or more. V is TRBV2 and J is TRBJ2-1, with 7 positions matching TRBD2. The germline V gene encodes CDR1 SNHLY and CDR2 FYNNEI. V dropped 8 bases and J dropped 6; count of bases not matched to a gene: 10. The CDR3 sequence is 14 residues long. CDR3: CASGRGAGTNEQFF. CDR3 DNA sequence: TGTGCCAGCGGAAGGGGAGCGGGAACCAATGAGCAGTTCTTC.

CDR3 DNA sequence: TGTGCCATCCCCAATGGCAGGGAGGGCAGAAATGAAAAACTGTTTTTT. Amino acids: CAIPNGREGRNEKLFF. The chain employs TRBV2 and TRBJ1-4; the D gene is possibly TRBD1 (5 bases). The CDR3 loop spans 16 amino acids. The V end was cut by 10 bases, the J end by 5 bases, with 23 bases between. Germline V CDR1 and CDR2: SNHLY, FYNNEI.

This sequence joins TRBV5-1 and TRBJ1-4; D possibly corresponds to TRBD1 (5 bases). The CDR3 runs to 15 residues. Trimming removed 4 bases from V and 7 bases from J, with 17 bases in between. The germline CDR1 and CDR2 sequences are SGHRS and YFSETQ. The CDR3 coding sequence is TGCGCCAGCAGCCCACGGACGGACAAGGGTGAAAAACTGTTTTTT. Translating gives CASSPRTDKGEKLFF.

The chain has TRBV2 and TRBJ1-3, with D uncertain. The germline CDR1 and CDR2 sequences are SNHLY and FYNNEI. Between the trimmed V and J ends, which lost 6 bases and 0 bases, there was a span of 12 bases. CDR3 length: 15 residues. The CDR3 here is CASRKMESSGNTIYF. The DNA of the CDR3 is TGTGCCAGCAGGAAGATGGAGAGCTCTGGAAACACCATATATTTT.

This sequence joins TRBV30 and TRBJ1-4; perhaps TRBD1 as D (6 bases). Germline V gene data show CDR1 as GTSNPN and CDR2 as SVGIG (reference sequence). Trimming shortened V by 4 bases and J by 5 bases, and 8 bases separated the two germline ends. The CDR3 extends over 12 amino acids. The CDR3 loop reads CAWNRVNEKLFF. The CDR3 DNA reads as TGTGCCTGGAACAGGGTCAATGAAAAACTGTTTTTT.

This clone was seen a handful of times. This sequence joins TRBV5-1 and TRBJ2-7; a possible D gene is TRBD2 (6 bases). Germline CDR1 reads SGHRS; CDR2 reads YFSETQ. This CDR3 contains 14 residues. With 4 bases removed from V and 2 bases from J, the gap between germline ends came to 13 bases. CDR3 nucleotide sequence: TGCGCCAGCAGCCCGCGGGACCTAACCTACGAGCAGTACTTC. The encoded protein is CASSPRDLTYEQYF.

As DNA, the CDR3 is TGTGCCAGCTCACCACGACAGGGTGAAGCTTTCTTT. Its translation is CASSPRQGEAFF. V and J are TRBV18 and TRBJ1-1, with TRBD1 matching over 7 bases. The germline V gene has CDR1 KGHSH and CDR2 LQKENI. Losses at the gene ends were 1 base for V and 7 bases for J; bases not matched to a gene: 0. The CDR3 sequence is 12 residues long.

This clone appeared many times. The same CDR3 also results from other DNA sequences found in this sample. V is TRBV5-1 and J is TRBJ1-6, with 7 bases aligning to TRBD1. The CDR3 consists of 14 residues. The J segment lost 5 bases and the V segment lost 4 bases, leaving 3 bases of the junction unmatched. Germline V gene lookup returns CDR1 SGHRS and CDR2 YFSETQ. The CDR3 loop reads CASSLDRNNSPLHF. The CDR3 region has the DNA TGCGCCAGCAGCCTGGACAGGAATAATTCACCCCTCCACTTT.

The CDR3 DNA sequence: TGCGCCAGCAGCTTGGGCGGGACTAGGAAAGAGACCCAGTACTTC. Protein product: CASSLGGTRKETQYF. J is TRBJ2-5 and V is TRBV5-1, with 8 bases lining up with TRBD2. The CDR3 is 15 residues long. V dropped 0 bases and J dropped 3; count of bases not matched to a gene: 4. Germline-derived CDR1 and CDR2 are SGHRS and YFSETQ. The full variable domain, rest sourced from reference TRBV5-1 and TRBJ2-5, is KAGVTQTPRYLIKTRGQQVTLSCSPISGHRSVSWYQQTPGQGLQFLFEYFSETQRNKGNFPGRFSGRQFSNSRSEMNVSTLELGDSALYLCASSLGGTRKETQYFGPGTRLLVL.

This clone turned up a few times. This chain connects TRBV30 to TRBJ1-6; tentative D call: TRBD1 (6 bases). V was pared by 1 base and J by 10 bases, with 11 bases between. Germline CDR1 is GTSNPN and CDR2 is SVGIG (reference sequence). CDR3 length: 13 residues. The CDR3 DNA follows: TGTGCCTGGAGTGGGGGGCGAGGCTCACCCCTCCACTTT. Protein sequence: CAWSGGRGSPLHF. Complete variable domain (other parts from reference TRBV30 and TRBJ1-6): SQTIHQWPATLVQPVGSPLSLECTVEGTSNPNLYWYRQAAGRGLQLLFYSVGIGQISSEVPQNLSASRPQDRQFILSSKKLLLSDSGFYLCAWSGGRGSPLHFGNGTRLTVT.

In this sample, this clone turned up a few times. This rearrangement joins TRBV5-1 to TRBJ1-2; 9 bases line up with TRBD1. Losses at the gene ends were 0 bases for V and 6 bases for J; bases not matched to a gene: 3. Germline V gene sequence: CDR1 SGHRS, CDR2 YFSETQ. The CDR3 extends over 14 amino acids. For the CDR3, the DNA is TGCGCCAGCAGCTTGGATAGACAGGGGGATGGCTACACCTTC. It specifies CASSLDRQGDGYTF. The full variable domain, with the rest looked up from reference TRBV5-1 and TRBJ1-2, is KAGVTQTPRYLIKTRGQQVTLSCSPISGHRSVSWYQQTPGQGLQFLFEYFSETQRNKGNFPGRFSGRQFSNSRSEMNVSTLELGDSALYLCASSLDRQGDGYTFGSGTRLTVV.